This section outlines one T cell receptor (beta chain) sequence together with its context. The antigen remains unidentified. This sample is part of a study of OX40 agonist ivuxolimab in advanced cancers. Across the whole study: The study treated patients with ivuxolimab, an agonistic anti-OX40 (CD134) antibody. A mean age of roughly 66 years, range roughly 23 to 85, was recorded, and over 65% were male. Study-level findings and limits: Researchers did not establish what antigens the expanded peripheral T cells target.

V was pared by 6 bases and J by 4 bases, with 8 bases of the junction left unmatched. The CDR3 is made up of 13 amino acids. Germline V gene lookup returns CDR1 GTSNPN and CDR2 SVGIG (reference sequence). Assay used: immunoSEQ multiplex PCR; TCRdb lists only in-frame clones, some missing. The sample yields 90,000 to 130,000 clones, approximately 90% seen once. This chain joins TRBV30 and TRBJ1-1, with 7 bases fitting TRBD1. The sequencing used CD4+ or CD8+ T cells sorted from blood, collected in a trial of the OX40 agonist ivuxolimab. This clonotype was obtained from an adult with an advanced solid tumor such as melanoma, head and neck, liver or kidney cancer. CDR3 region: CACKKTGTTEAFF. As DNA, the CDR3 is TGTGCCTGTAAAAAGACAGGGACCACTGAAGCTTTCTTT.